The sequence of this T cell receptor beta chain was determined in a study of T cell repertoires in cytomegalovirus infection. Across the study: Indications of both CMV infection and matching HLA type were provided by public TCR beta signatures.

Looked up from germline, CDR1 is SNHLY and CDR2 is FYNNEI. V was pared by 7 bases and J by 0 bases, with 1 base of the junction left unmatched. The length of the CDR3 is 13 residues. TCRdb recomputed calls from the reads with MiXCR, one row per CDR3 protein. The table shows 650,000 to 900,000 distinct CDR3 sequences, with 29% occurring only once. Comments on this clonotype: What it binds is unknown.

Overall study findings and caveats: What dominated the ex vivo response were HLA-C-restricted CMV-specific TCR beta clonotypes.

V and J are TRBV2 and TRBJ2-3; 7 positions agree with TRBD2. Here the sequenced sample was cultured CD8+ T cells from PBMCs, taken from culture after CMV antigen stimulation. The receptor comes from a human donor in good health (CMV status not recorded). Some clones in this sample may be carry-over from other donors' samples. CDR3 sequence (DNA): TGTGCCAGCATTAGCGGGAGCACAGATACGCAGTATTTT. Its protein product is CASISGSTDTQYF.